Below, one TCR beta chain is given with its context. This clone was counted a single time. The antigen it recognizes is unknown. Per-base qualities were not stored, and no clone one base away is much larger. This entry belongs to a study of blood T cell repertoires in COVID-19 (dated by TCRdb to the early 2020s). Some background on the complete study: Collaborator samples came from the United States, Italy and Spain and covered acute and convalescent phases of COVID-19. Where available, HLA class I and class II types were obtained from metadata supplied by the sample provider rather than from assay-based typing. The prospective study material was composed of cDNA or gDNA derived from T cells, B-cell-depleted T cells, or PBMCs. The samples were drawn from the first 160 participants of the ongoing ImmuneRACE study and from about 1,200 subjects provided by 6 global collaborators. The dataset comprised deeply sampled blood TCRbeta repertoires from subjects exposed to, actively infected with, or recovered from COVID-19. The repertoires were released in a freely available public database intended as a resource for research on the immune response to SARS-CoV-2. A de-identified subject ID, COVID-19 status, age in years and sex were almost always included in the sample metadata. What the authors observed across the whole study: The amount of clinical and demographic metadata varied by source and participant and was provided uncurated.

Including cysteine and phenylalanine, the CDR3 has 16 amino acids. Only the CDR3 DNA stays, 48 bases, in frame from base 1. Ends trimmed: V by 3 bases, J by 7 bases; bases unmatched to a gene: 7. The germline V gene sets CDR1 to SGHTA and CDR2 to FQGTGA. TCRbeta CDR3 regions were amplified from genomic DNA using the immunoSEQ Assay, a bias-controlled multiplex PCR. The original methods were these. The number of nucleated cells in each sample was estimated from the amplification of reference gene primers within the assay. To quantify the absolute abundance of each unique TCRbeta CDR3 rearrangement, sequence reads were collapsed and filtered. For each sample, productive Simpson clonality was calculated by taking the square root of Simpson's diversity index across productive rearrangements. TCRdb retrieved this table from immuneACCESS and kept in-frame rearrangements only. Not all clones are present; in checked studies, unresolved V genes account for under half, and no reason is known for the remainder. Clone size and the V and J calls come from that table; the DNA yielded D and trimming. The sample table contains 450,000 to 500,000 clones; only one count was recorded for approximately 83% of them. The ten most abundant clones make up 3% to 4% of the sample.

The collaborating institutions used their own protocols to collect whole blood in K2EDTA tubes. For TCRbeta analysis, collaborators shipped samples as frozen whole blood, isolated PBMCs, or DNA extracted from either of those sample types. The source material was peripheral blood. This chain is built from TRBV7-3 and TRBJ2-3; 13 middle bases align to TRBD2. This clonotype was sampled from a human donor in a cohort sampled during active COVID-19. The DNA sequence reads TGTGCCAGCAGCTTGGGACTAGCGGGACCAGCGAATACGCAGTATTTT. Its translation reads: CASSLGLAGPANTQYF.